Listed below are T cell receptor beta chains from one sample, sequenced in a study of OX40 agonist ivuxolimab in advanced cancers. Repertoires were generated with immunoSEQ multiplex PCR, while TCRdb's copy carries only in-frame clones and drops some. The sample shows tens of thousands of clones, around 90% of them seen only once. Sequenced material: CD4+ or CD8+ T cells sorted from blood, taken in a trial of the OX40 agonist ivuxolimab. Every receptor here comes from an adult with an advanced solid tumor such as melanoma, head and neck, liver or kidney cancer. CDR3s include the opening cysteine and the closing phenylalanine or tryptophan. A D gene is named only where the DNA matches it firmly. Some rows mark clone size as missing; the rest say once, few, many or name a class of expanded clone.

j_gene,v_gene,d_gene,abundance,CDR3nt,CDR3aa
TRBJ1-2,TRBV9,TRBD1,-,TGTGCCAGCAGCGTAGAAAGCCTGTCAGGGGGCTATGGCTACACCTTC,CASSVESLSGGYGYTF
TRBJ2-1,TRBV2,TRBD2,-,TGTGCCAGCAGTTGGGGACTAGCGGGGGACCATGAGCAGTTCTTC,CASSWGLAGDHEQFF
TRBJ2-3,TRBV28,TRBD1,-,TGTGCCAGCAGAGGGGGCCGTAGCTCATCTAGCACAGATACGCAGTATTTT,CASRGGRSSSSTDTQYF
TRBJ2-2,TRBV9,-,-,TGTGCCAGCACGGGACAGAACACCGGGGAGCTGTTTTTT,CASTGQNTGELFF
TRBJ1-2,TRBV9,-,-,TGTGCCAGCAGCGTAGACCACGGACTGGGCTATGGCTACACCTTC,CASSVDHGLGYGYTF
TRBJ2-7,TRBV7-3,-,-,TGTGCCAGCAGCCCCGGGGTAGGGGGCTACGAGCAGTACTTC,CASSPGVGGYEQYF
TRBJ2-7,TRBV6-5,-,-,TGTGCCAGCAGTTTACAGGGTTGGCAGGCATCCTACGAGCAGTACTTC,CASSLQGWQASYEQYF
TRBJ2-3,TRBV6-1,TRBD2,-,TGTGCCAGCAGGGACAAGGGACTAGCGGGGCATACGCAGTATTTT,CASRDKGLAGHTQYF
TRBJ2-5,TRBV29-1,-,-,TGCAGCGTAGGGGGGGGGAGTCGGGAGACCCAGTACTTC,CSVGGGSRETQYF
TRBJ1-5,TRBV4-1,TRBD1,few,TGCGCCAGCAGCCAACCGGGACAGGGATCCCAGCCCCAGCATTTT,CASSQPGQGSQPQHF
TRBJ2-5,TRBV5-8,-,-,TGTGCCAGCAGCTTGGGGCAGGGGTTACAAGAGACCCAGTACTTC,CASSLGQGLQETQYF
TRBJ2-2,TRBV9,-,once,TGTGCCAGCAGCGTAGGCGGGATGAACACCGGGGAGCTGTTTTTT,CASSVGGMNTGELFF
TRBJ2-6,TRBV9,-,-,TGTGCCAGCAGCGTATCGGGAAGCGGGGCCAACGTCCTGACTTTC,CASSVSGSGANVLTF
TRBJ2-3,TRBV10-2,TRBD2,-,TGCGCCAGCACTGGACTAGGGCGCACAGATACGCAGTATTTT,CASTGLGRTDTQYF
TRBJ1-1,TRBV9,-,once,TGTGCCAGCAGCGTAGAGGTAGGCGGGTCCACTGAAGCTTTCTTT,CASSVEVGGSTEAFF
TRBJ1-5,TRBV7-2,TRBD1,-,TGTGCCAGCAGCCCTAACCCCTATACAGGGGGCTGGGGTCAGCCCCAGCATTTT,CASSPNPYTGGWGQPQHF
TRBJ2-1,TRBV7-2,TRBD2,-,TGTGCCAGCGGGACTAGAGTTGCCAATGAGCAGTTCTTC,CASGTRVANEQFF
TRBJ2-5,TRBV19,TRBD2,-,TGTGCCAGTAGTTCAAGACCTAGGACTAGCTCGGTGGAGACCCAGTACTTC,CASSSRPRTSSVETQYF
TRBJ2-1,TRBV29-1,TRBD2,-,TGCAGCGTTGAATTTACTAGCGGTAGACTCAATGAGCAGTTCTTC,CSVEFTSGRLNEQFF
TRBJ1-1,TRBV28,-,-,TGTGCCAGCAGTCTCGGGTCATCAAACACTGAAGCTTTCTTT,CASSLGSSNTEAFF
TRBJ1-5,TRBV4-1,-,-,TGCGCCAGCAGCCAAGAAGGTAAAGGGAATTTTCAGCCCCAGCATTTT,CASSQEGKGNFQPQHF
TRBJ2-1,TRBV29-1,TRBD2,once,TGCAGCGAAGGACAGTTTTCACTAGCGGGAGGCTACAATGAGCAGTTCTTC,CSEGQFSLAGGYNEQFF
TRBJ2-7,TRBV27,TRBD1,-,TGTGCCAGCAGTTTATTTGCCACGGGGACAGTCTACGAGCAGTACTTC,CASSLFATGTVYEQYF
TRBJ1-1,TRBV7-8,-,-,TGTGCCAGCAGCTCCAGCGGCGCAGGGGCCTTGAACACTGAAGCTTTCTTT,CASSSSGAGALNTEAFF
TRBJ2-1,TRBV19,TRBD2,-,TGTGCCAGTAGTATTGTAGCGGGAGGGGCTTACAATGAGCAGTTCTTC,CASSIVAGGAYNEQFF
TRBJ2-2,TRBV7-2,TRBD2,-,TGTGCCAGCAGCTTATTTAGCGGGCCCTTAAACACCGGGGAGCTGTTTTTT,CASSLFSGPLNTGELFF
TRBJ1-3,TRBV4-3,-,-,TGCGCCAGCAGCCAATACAGGGACCAATCTGGAAACACCATATATTTT,CASSQYRDQSGNTIYF
TRBJ2-7,TRBV28,TRBD2,-,TGTGCCAGCAGTTTACCCATGGGGGAGGGCCCCATGGCCTACGAGCAGTACTTC,CASSLPMGEGPMAYEQYF
TRBJ2-7,TRBV7-9,-,-,TGTGCCAGCAGCTCCCCGACTAGTCCCGAGCAGTACTTC,CASSSPTSPEQYF
TRBJ1-1,TRBV5-6,-,-,TGTGCCAGCAGCCCTGCGTACACCGGGAACACTGAAGCTTTCTTT,CASSPAYTGNTEAFF
TRBJ1-1,TRBV29-1,-,-,TGCAGCGTTGATTTTAATGTCGGGCAGGGATATGAAGCTTTCTTT,CSVDFNVGQGYEAFF
TRBJ2-7,TRBV19,-,-,TGTGCCAGTAGTTCGCCTACAGGGCCCCACGAGCAGTACTTC,CASSSPTGPHEQYF
TRBJ2-2,TRBV18,-,-,TGTGCCAGCTCACCAAGGGGAGCGGCCAACACCGGGGAGCTGTTTTTT,CASSPRGAANTGELFF
TRBJ1-1,TRBV9,-,-,TGTGCCAGCAGCCCGCTGAACACTGAAGCTTTCTTT,CASSPLNTEAFF
TRBJ1-1,TRBV11-1,TRBD1,-,TGTGCCAGCAGCCCCTATGGACAGGGGGAAATCACTGAAGCTTTCTTT,CASSPYGQGEITEAFF
TRBJ2-7,TRBV27,-,once,TGTGCCAGCAGTCCGGCAGTCCTTGTCCCCCTCTACGAGCAGTACTTC,CASSPAVLVPLYEQYF
TRBJ2-7,TRBV28,-,once,TGTGCCAGCAGCCCCCCTCCTACCAGCGGTCCCTACGAGCAGTACTTC,CASSPPPTSGPYEQYF
TRBJ2-5,TRBV9,-,-,TGTGCCAGCAGCGGAGGCTCAAGGACCCGGGAGACCCAGTACTTC,CASSGGSRTRETQYF
TRBJ2-7,TRBV6-6,-,-,TGTGCCAGCAGGGATGGTCCGGGACTCATCGGCGAGCAGTACTTC,CASRDGPGLIGEQYF
TRBJ2-3,TRBV7-6,TRBD1,-,TGTGCCAGCAGCCCCTCCGGGACAGGGGGCGAAGATACGCAGTATTTT,CASSPSGTGGEDTQYF
TRBJ2-2,TRBV7-8,-,once,TGTGCCAGCAGCTACACCGTCAGTAACACCGGGGAGCTGTTTTTT,CASSYTVSNTGELFF
TRBJ1-2,TRBV28,TRBD1,-,TGTGCCATCCTGACGGGGACAGTGGGGGACTATGGCTACACCTTC,CAILTGTVGDYGYTF
TRBJ1-3,TRBV19,-,-,TGTGCCAGTAGTATAGACGACAGCCGGGGCACTGGAAACACCATATATTTT,CASSIDDSRGTGNTIYF
TRBJ2-3,TRBV19,TRBD2,-,TGTGCCAGTAGTATGACTAGCGGCTACACAGATACGCAGTATTTT,CASSMTSGYTDTQYF
TRBJ1-3,TRBV11-3,-,-,TGTGCCAGCAGCCAGGGCACCGGAAACACCATATATTTT,CASSQGTGNTIYF
TRBJ2-1,TRBV7-8,-,-,TGTGCCAGCAGTGACAGCAAAGATGAGCAGTTCTTC,CASSDSKDEQFF
TRBJ2-1,TRBV9,-,-,TGTGCCAGCAGCGTTGGCCGGGGGGCCGGTGAGCAGTTCTTC,CASSVGRGAGEQFF
TRBJ2-5,TRBV19,-,-,TGTGCCAGTAGTACCCAACCGACAGGAGACCAAGAGACCCAGTACTTC,CASSTQPTGDQETQYF
TRBJ2-3,TRBV27,-,-,TGTGCCAGCAGCCGGACTACTAGCACAGATACGCAGTATTTT,CASSRTTSTDTQYF
TRBJ2-5,TRBV9,TRBD2,few,TGTGCCAGCAGCGAGGGGACTAGCGGGCAAGAGACCCAGTACTTC,CASSEGTSGQETQYF
TRBJ2-3,TRBV4-2,TRBD2,-,TGTGCCAGCAGCGTAGGGACTAGCGGGTTAAGCACAGATACGCAGTATTTT,CASSVGTSGLSTDTQYF
TRBJ1-5,TRBV19,-,-,TGTGCCAGTAGTATGAGTGGGCTAGGCTATCAGCCCCAGCATTTT,CASSMSGLGYQPQHF
TRBJ1-2,TRBV4-3,TRBD1,-,TGCGCCAGCAGCCAAGATCTCGGACAGGGAAATGGCTACACCTTC,CASSQDLGQGNGYTF
TRBJ2-5,TRBV7-9,-,-,TGTGCCAGCAGCAGCATACTAGCCCCTGAGGAGACCCAGTACTTC,CASSSILAPEETQYF
TRBJ2-5,TRBV27,-,-,TGTGCCAGCAGTTCCGAAGGGGCTCAAGAGACCCAGTACTTC,CASSSEGAQETQYF
TRBJ1-6,TRBV5-4,TRBD1,few,TGTGCCAGCAGCTTATTGGGACAGGGGCCCCCTTCACCCCTCCACTTT,CASSLLGQGPPSPLHF
TRBJ2-5,TRBV7-2,-,-,TGTGCCAGCAGCTTTCTCGTGCCTTTTCCGCCTCAGTACTTC,CASSFLVPFPPQYF
TRBJ2-7,TRBV4-3,TRBD1,-,TGCGCCAGCAGCCAATATACGACAGGGGCTCCCTACGAGCAGTACTTC,CASSQYTTGAPYEQYF